This note documents a single T cell receptor (beta chain) sequence. This clone was detected many times. Its antigen remains unidentified. No much larger clone exists at a distance of one base, and base qualities are not known. From the cysteine through the phenylalanine, the CDR3 covers 15 amino acids. Just the 45-base CDR3 DNA is kept, in frame starting at base 1. The germline V gene (reference sequence) gives CDR1 as LNHDA and CDR2 as SQIVND. The V and J ends are trimmed by 8 bases and 3 bases, leaving 20 bases between them. The data belong to a study of metastatic and nonmetastatic thyroid tumors (dated by TCRdb to 2018 to 2021). For context, the study as a whole: Repertoires were compared across peripheral blood and tumor or nodule tissue samples from malignant and benign thyroid patients. What the authors observed across the whole study: In both blood and tumor samples, TCR beta diversity was reported to be significantly higher in malignant tumors than in benign nodules.

The library was prepared using PCR. TCRdb lists the instrument as Illumina HiSeq 4000. High-throughput sequencing was used to profile the TCR beta-chain CDR3 region of each patient. From the authors' description of their analysis: The researchers built a classifier to tell apart papillary thyroid cancer patients with distant metastasis, based on CDR3 differences among clinicopathological groups. Repertoire diversity was assessed with the Shannon index, and tumor-blood repertoire similarity with the Morisita-Horn index. TCRdb cleaned the public reads at Q25 with fastp, built clones with MiXCR and kept in-frame beta chains. TCRdb, rather than the study authors, made the V and J calls. The sample table records roughly 36,000 clones; around 26% of these occur just once. The ten most abundant clones make up 9.6% of the sample. None of the patients had been given any treatment before thyroid surgery. Using T-cell receptor beta sequencing, the study looked back at clinical samples from patients collected from about 2011 to 2018.

The TCR was taken from a female donor with papillary thyroid cancer or a benign thyroid nodule (not recorded which). Some clones in this sample may be carry-over from other donors' samples. The chain is assembled from TRBV19 and TRBJ2-7; TRBD2 could be the D gene, as 6 bases match. The sequenced sample consisted of blood. The CDR3 amino acid sequence is: CASRPGTGGYYEQYF. At the DNA level, the sequence is TGTGCCAGTCGTCCGGGGACTGGGGGTTACTACGAGCAGTACTTC. The full variable domain, completed from the reference TRBV19 and TRBJ2-7 proteins outside the CDR3, reads DGGITQSPKYLFRKEGQNVTLSCEQNLNHDAMYWYRQDPGQGLRLIYYSQIVNDFQKGDIAEGYSVSREKKESFPLTVTSAQKNPTAFYLCASRPGTGGYYEQYFGPGTRLTVT.